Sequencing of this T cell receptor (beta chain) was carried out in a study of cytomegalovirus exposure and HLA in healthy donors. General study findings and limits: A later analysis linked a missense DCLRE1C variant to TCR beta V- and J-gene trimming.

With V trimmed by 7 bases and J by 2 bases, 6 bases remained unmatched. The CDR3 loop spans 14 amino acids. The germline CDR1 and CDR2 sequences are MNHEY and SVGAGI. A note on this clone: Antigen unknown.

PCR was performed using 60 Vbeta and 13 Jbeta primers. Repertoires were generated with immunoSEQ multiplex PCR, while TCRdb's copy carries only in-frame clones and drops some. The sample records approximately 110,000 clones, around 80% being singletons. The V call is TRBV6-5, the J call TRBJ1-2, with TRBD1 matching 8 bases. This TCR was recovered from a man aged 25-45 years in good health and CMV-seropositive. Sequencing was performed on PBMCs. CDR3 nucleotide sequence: TGTGCCAGCATTCCACGGGACAGGAACTATGGCTACACCTTC. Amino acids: CASIPRDRNYGYTF.